These 23 T cell receptor beta chains share one sample of origin, sequenced in a study of read filtering for tumor transcriptome and immune sequencing. This library used around 400 ng RNA and molecular barcoded adaptors spanning alpha/delta and beta/gamma chains. TCRdb fed the reads into MiXCR, producing one record per CDR3 protein. The table has some 19,000 distinct CDR3 sequences, around 20% seen once. The sample comprised a population of CD138-negative cells sorted from bone marrow. The receptors originated from a donor aged 40 or over with multiple myeloma.

This clonotype was observed a few times. This chain connects TRBV6-5 to TRBJ1-1; D is unresolved. The V gene lost 2 bases and the J gene lost 1 base, with 14 bases spanning the gap. CDR1 MNHEY and CDR2 SVGAGI come from the germline V gene. This CDR3 has 16 residues. CDR3 protein: CASSYTRSAGNTEAFF. The CDR3 region has the DNA TGTGCCAGCAGTTACACCAGGTCCGCGGGGAACACTGAAGCTTTCTTT.

This clonotype appeared a few times. A single base separates this from a much larger clone, so it may be a read error. V is TRBV14 and J is TRBJ2-1, with D possibly TRBD1 on 6 matching bases. The CDR3 totals 12 residues. CDR1 and CDR2 (germline): SGHDN, FVKESK. The CDR3 coding sequence is TGTGCCAGCAGCCCAGGGGCCAATGGGCAGTTCTTC. Protein product: CASSPGANGQFF.

This clonotype has only a few counts. The V call is TRBV20-1, the J call TRBJ1-1; 8 positions agree with TRBD1. V shed 1 base, J shed 5 bases, and the junction held 9 bases outside the gene matches. Germline V gene lookup returns CDR1 DFQATT and CDR2 SNEGSKA (reference sequence). The CDR3 is 15 amino acids. DNA of the CDR3: TGCAGTGCTAGAGCTCAGGGGGCCTTGATAACTGAAGCTTTCTTT. Its translation is CSARAQGALITEAFF.

As to this clonotype: A much larger clone lies a single base off, so this may be a read error. The gene calls are TRBV7-2 and TRBJ2-7, with TRBD2 matching over 10 bases. CDR1 is SGHTA and CDR2 is FQGNSA in the germline V gene. CDR3 size: 13 residues. The CDR3 is CASSSTSGNERYF. CDR3 bases: TGTGCCAGCAGCTCAACTAGCGGGAACGAGCGGTACTTC.

As to this clonotype: Since a much larger clone is just one base distant, this may be a read error. The chain couples TRBV29-1 to TRBJ2-5; D may be TRBD2 (6 bases). Germline CDR1 is SQVTM and CDR2 is ANQGSEA. The V end was cut by 8 bases, the J end by 1 base, with 20 bases between. The CDR3 extends over 15 amino acids. The CDR3 bases are TGCAGCAACAACTTAAGCGGACTACTCCAAGAGACCCAGTACTTC. It codes for CSNNLSGLLQETQYF.

As regards this clonotype: Lacking the conserved final phenylalanine or tryptophan, this CDR3 likely reflects a read error. V gene TRBV29-1 combines with J gene TRBJ2-3; TRBD2 matches at 12 bases. Germline V lookup: CDR1 SQVTM, CDR2 ANQGSEA. V lost 6 bases and J lost 7; bases outside the gene matches: 2. CDR3 length: 12 residues. Here the CDR3 reads CSVGTSGYTQYL. As DNA, the CDR3 is TGCAGCGTCGGGACTAGCGGGTATACGCAGTATTTA.

The chain links TRBV2 to TRBJ2-5; D call uncertain. Trimming took off 0 bases at V and 5 bases at J, with 13 bases between the two ends. Germline V gives CDR1 SNHLY, CDR2 FYNNEI. This CDR3 has 15 residues. The DNA for the CDR3 is TGTGCCAGCAGTGAAGCATTTTGGGGTGAGGAGACCCAGTACTTC. Translated: CASSEAFWGEETQYF.

This clonotype appeared a single time. A much larger clonotype is one base distant, so this may be a read error. The chain couples TRBV6-6 to TRBJ2-2, with a tentative D call TRBD2 (6 bases). This CDR3 is 14 amino acids long. Germline V CDR1 and CDR2: MNHNY, SVGAGI (reference sequence). The CDR3 loop is CASSYSIDGGELSF. The CDR3 nucleotides are TGTGCCAGCAGTTACTCGATCGACGGCGGGGAGCTGTCTTTT.

This clonotype was seen a handful of times. The chain has TRBV5-1 and TRBJ2-3; 11 nucleotides match TRBD2. Germline CDR1 SGHRS, CDR2 YFSETQ. The trim removed 0 bases at V and 2 bases at J, leaving 11 bases unmatched. The CDR3 loop spans 19 amino acids. This CDR3 is CASSLEPPGLAANTDTQYF. The CDR3 nucleotides are TGCGCCAGCAGCTTGGAGCCCCCGGGACTAGCGGCCAACACAGATACGCAGTATTTT.

This clonotype has a count of ten or more. DNA of the CDR3: TGTGCCAGCAGTTTATTATGGACAGGGAGGGGGGAGACCCAGTACTTC. Its protein product is CASSLLWTGRGETQYF. This chain connects TRBV28 to TRBJ2-5; possibly TRBD1 for D (8 bases). V was cut by 1 base and J by 5 bases, with 17 bases left in between. From germline, CDR1 is MDHEN and CDR2 SYDVKM. CDR3 length: 16 amino acids.

This clonotype came up many times. The chain couples TRBV11-2 to TRBJ2-2, with TRBD1 matching over 8 bases. V dropped 5 bases and J dropped 5; count of bases not matched to a gene: 7. The CDR3 covers 15 residues. Germline CDR1 SGHAT, CDR2 FQNNGV. Written as DNA, the CDR3 is TGTGCCAGCAGCCTCGGACAGGGACTGACCGGGGAGCTGTTTTTT. Translated, it gives CASSLGQGLTGELFF.

This sequence joins TRBV5-1 and TRBJ2-6; tentatively, D is TRBD1 or TRBD2 (5 bases each). V was pared by 6 bases and J by 0 bases, with 10 bases between. This CDR3 region has 15 residues. CDR1 is SGHRS, CDR2 YFSETQ, per germline. DNA for the CDR3: TGCGCCAGCACCAGGGACGACTCTGGGGCCAACGTCCTGACTTTC. It yields the protein CASTRDDSGANVLTF.

The chain uses TRBV6-2 or TRBV6-3 and TRBJ2-2, with D unclear. This CDR3 is built from 13 residues. V was clipped by 5 bases and J by 3 bases, with 7 bases between them. Germline V CDR1 and CDR2: MNHEY, SVGEGT. The CDR3 nucleotides read TGTGCCAGCAGTAAGACGGACACCGGGGAGCTGTTTTTT. Translated: CASSKTDTGELFF.

This clonotype was detected ten times or more. This chain links TRBV5-1 with TRBJ1-1, with TRBD1 identical over 7 bases. The CDR3 loop spans 14 amino acids. CDR1 and CDR2 from the germline V gene are SGHRS and YFSETQ. The V segment lost 1 base and the J segment 1 base; nucleotides outside the gene matches: 1. The DNA for the CDR3 is TGCGCCAGCAGCTTGACAGGGGCGAACACTGAAGCTTTCTTT. Amino acids: CASSLTGANTEAFF. The full variable domain, with the rest looked up from reference TRBV5-1 and TRBJ1-1, is KAGVTQTPRYLIKTRGQQVTLSCSPISGHRSVSWYQQTPGQGLQFLFEYFSETQRNKGNFPGRFSGRQFSNSRSEMNVSTLELGDSALYLCASSLTGANTEAFFGQGTRLTVV.

This clonotype is labeled medium-sized. The chain combines TRBV7-9 with TRBJ2-3; D is unclear. Deletions cut 11 bases from V and 4 bases from J, with 7 bases between. The CDR3 is 10 residues long. Germline CDR1 SEHNR, CDR2 FQNEAQ (reference sequence). For the CDR3, the DNA is TGTGCCGCTGAGGCAGATACGCAGTATTTT. Translation gives CAAEADTQYF.

This clonotype was recorded a few times. A much larger clone differs by one base, so this may be a read error. The chain has TRBV29-1 and TRBJ1-5, with D unclear. Germline assignment: CDR1 SQVTM and CDR2 ANQGSEA. This CDR3 comprises 12 residues. Trimming left V 7 bases short and J 1 base short, with 8 bases between. CDR3 in DNA: TGCAGCGCCGGGAACAGCAATCAGCCCCAGCATTTT. The encoded protein is CSAGNSNQPQHF.

This clonotype was observed at least ten times. The chain uses TRBV9 and TRBJ2-6, with unresolved D. Trimming removed 1 base at V and 0 bases at J, with 5 bases between. Germline CDR1 is SGDLS and CDR2 is YYNGEE. The CDR3 extends over 15 amino acids. CDR3 region: CASSVQISGANVLTF. CDR3 in DNA: TGTGCCAGCAGCGTACAGATCTCTGGGGCCAACGTCCTGACTTTC. The full variable domain, rest sourced from reference TRBV9 and TRBJ2-6, is DSGVTQTPKHLITATGQRVTLRCSPRSGDLSVYWYQQSLDQGLQFLIQYYNGEERAKGNILERFSAQQFPDLHSELNLSSLELGDSALYFCASSVQISGANVLTFGAGSRLTVL.

This clonotype was observed a handful of times. CDR3 DNA: TGCAGCGTCTCCGACAGGGTGGGCGAGCAGTACTTC. Translation: CSVSDRVGEQYF. This chain connects TRBV29-1 to TRBJ2-7; TRBD1 agrees at 7 bases. CDR3 length: 12 amino acids. Germline V lookup: CDR1 SQVTM, CDR2 ANQGSEA. V lost 6 bases and J lost 6; bases outside the gene matches: 8.

This clonotype was observed many times. This chain connects TRBV29-1 to TRBJ2-1, with D possibly matching TRBD1 (6 bases). V lost 7 bases, J lost 5 bases, and 15 bases lay in between. In germline, CDR1 is SQVTM, CDR2 ANQGSEA. The CDR3 covers 13 residues. The CDR3 nucleotides read TGCAGCGGGGCAGGGGCGCTCGACAATGAGCAGTTCTTC. Its protein is CSGAGALDNEQFF.

In this sample, this clonotype turned up many times. The chain recombines TRBV6-2 or TRBV6-3 with TRBJ2-1; perhaps TRBD1 as D (5 bases). This CDR3 region has 16 residues. CDR1 is MNHEY and CDR2 is SVGEGT in the germline V gene. The V end was cut by 2 bases, the J end by 5 bases, with 16 bases between. The chain's CDR3 is CASSYGLTAIDNEQFF. In nucleotides, the CDR3 is TGTGCCAGCAGTTACGGTTTGACAGCAATAGACAATGAGCAGTTCTTC.

This clonotype showed up many times. This chain joins TRBV29-1 and TRBJ2-5; 11 bases agree with TRBD2. This CDR3 is built from 14 residues. CDR1 is SQVTM and CDR2 is ANQGSEA in the germline V gene. V dropped 5 bases and J dropped 1; count of bases not matched to a gene: 3. The CDR3 coding sequence is TGCAGCGTTCCTACTAGCGGGGGCCAAGAGACCCAGTACTTC. It translates to CSVPTSGGQETQYF.

This clonotype ranks as medium-sized. The V gene is TRBV6-2 or TRBV6-3, the J gene TRBJ2-3; TRBD2 matches at 7 bases. Germline trimming cut 3 bases from V and 1 base from J; bases unmatched to any gene: 7. Germline values: CDR1 MNHEY, CDR2 SVGEGT. The CDR3 length is 16 residues. This CDR3 reads CASSYHAGLRTDTQYF. The CDR3 DNA is TGTGCCAGCAGTTATCATGCGGGACTACGCACAGATACGCAGTATTTT.

This clonotype was counted at least ten times. V usage is TRBV12-3 or TRBV12-4 and J usage is TRBJ2-7; D remains unclear. The ends were cut back, 6 bases at V and 5 bases at J, with 11 bases in the middle. This CDR3 is 12 amino acids long. CDR3 nucleotides: TGTGCCAGCAGCCCAGGTGGCGACGAGCAGTACTTC. It is translated as CASSPGGDEQYF.